The source of this TCR beta chain is a study of T cell responses to AZD1222 COVID-19 vaccine. Study summary: Second-dose schedules of about 4 or about 12 weeks were combined. Study-wide results and limits: Baseline serostatus was positive in only a handful of AZD1222 recipients. When two AZD1222 doses had been given, Spike-specific TCR breadth and depth rose. Donors were mostly white British, more females; clonal diversity possibly underestimated.

The CDR3 length is 14 residues. V was trimmed by 4 bases and J by 2 bases, leaving 11 bases between them. Germline V gene lookup returns CDR1 MNHEY and CDR2 SVGAGI. Points on this clone: Its antigen is undetermined.

The table came from immunoSEQ multiplex PCR; TCRdb's copy has only in-frame clones and leaves some out. Of approximately 140,000 clones in the sample, about 92% are singletons; the top ten hold around 5.1%. The receptor was derived from an adult in good health. Sequenced here: peripheral blood, sampled on day 0 of AZD1222 vaccination. This chain connects TRBV6-5 to TRBJ1-2; possibly TRBD1 for D (6 bases). This chain's CDR3 is CASSSGAGNYGYTF. CDR3 DNA: TGTGCCAGCAGTTCGGGGGCAGGGAACTATGGCTACACCTTC.